Listed here are 20 T cell receptor beta chains from one sample, sequenced in a study of OX40 agonist ivuxolimab in advanced cancers. TCRdb keeps only in-frame clones here, not all; method: immunoSEQ multiplex PCR. Of some 35,000 clones in the sample, 80% to 85% were seen once. This material consisted of CD4+ or CD8+ T cells sorted from blood, taken in a trial of the OX40 agonist ivuxolimab. These receptor sequences come from an adult with an advanced solid tumor such as melanoma, head and neck, liver or kidney cancer.

V is TRBV18 and J is TRBJ2-3; D is unclear. CDR1 KGHSH and CDR2 LQKENI come from the germline V gene. Trimming took off 3 bases at V and 0 bases at J, with 10 bases between the two ends. CDR3 length: 15 amino acids. This CDR3 is CASSPFEGSTDTQYF. The CDR3 DNA reads TGTGCCAGCTCACCCTTCGAAGGCAGCACAGATACGCAGTATTTT.

The chain has TRBV19 and TRBJ2-3; the D is unclear. This CDR3 spans 13 amino acids. From germline, CDR1 is LNHDA and CDR2 SQIVND (reference sequence). V was shortened by 4 bases and J by 2 bases, with 7 bases between the two germline ends. DNA of the CDR3: TGTGCCAGTAGTAGCCCACCCACAGATACGCAGTATTTT. It encodes CASSSPPTDTQYF.

The chain couples TRBV28 to TRBJ2-7, with TRBD1 identical over 9 bases. The ends lost 3 bases at V and 3 bases at J; junction bases unmatched: 0. Germline V lookup: CDR1 MDHEN, CDR2 SYDVKM. This CDR3 has 13 amino acids. The CDR3 loop is CASSLTGGYEQYF. The CDR3 DNA follows: TGTGCCAGCAGTTTGACAGGGGGCTACGAGCAGTACTTC. Based on the CDR3 plus reference TRBV28 and TRBJ2-7, the full variable domain is DVKVTQSSRYLVKRTGEKVFLECVQDMDHENMFWYRQDPGLGLRLIYFSYDVKMKEKGDIPEGYSVSREKKERFSLILESASTNQTSMYLCASSLTGGYEQYFGPGTRLTVT.

The chain carries TRBV4-1 and TRBJ2-7, with D tentatively TRBD1 or TRBD2 (5 bases each). The length of the CDR3 is 16 residues. Germline values: CDR1 MGHRA, CDR2 YSYEKL. The V end lost 4 bases, the J end lost 2 bases, and 18 bases lay between the germline ends. DNA for the CDR3: TGCGCCAGCAGCCTCCAACCCCAGGGAGTTGCCTACGAGCAGTACTTC. Translated: CASSLQPQGVAYEQYF.

This chain links TRBV11-3 with TRBJ2-2; TRBD2 matches 7 bases. This CDR3 is 17 amino acids long. Germline CDR1 reads SGHNT; CDR2 reads YENEEA. Trimming cost V 0 bases and J 1 base; bases outside gene matches: 5. The DNA for the CDR3 is TGTGCCAGCAGCTTAGATTGGGAGCGGGAGAACACCGGGGAGCTGTTTTTT. This encodes CASSLDWERENTGELFF.

V is TRBV10-3 and J is TRBJ1-2; D gene ambiguous. Trimming stripped 3 bases from V and 7 bases from J, with 15 bases between. CDR3 length: 14 residues. Germline values: CDR1 ENHRY, CDR2 SYGVKD. The CDR3 loop is CAISDLGPAPGYTF. CDR3 coding DNA: TGTGCCATCAGTGACCTCGGACCTGCTCCTGGCTACACCTTC.

V usage is TRBV7-3 and J usage is TRBJ2-5; tentative D call: TRBD2 (6 bases). The V end was cut by 5 bases, the J end by 5 bases, with 15 bases between. Germline values: CDR1 SGHTA, CDR2 FQGTGA. The CDR3 is 14 residues long. Here the CDR3 reads CASSMAGRGETQYF. CDR3 sequence (DNA): TGTGCCAGCAGCATGGCGGGACGGGGTGAGACCCAGTACTTC.

The V gene is TRBV19, the J gene TRBJ1-5; 7 bases are shared with TRBD1. This CDR3 is built from 14 residues. With 2 bases clipped from V and 7 bases from J, the junction kept 5 bases outside the gene matches. CDR1 is LNHDA, CDR2 SQIVND, per germline (reference sequence). CDR3 sequence (DNA): TGTGCCAGTAGTATATTAGGGGGCCGGCAGCCCCAGCATTTT. Protein sequence: CASSILGGRQPQHF.

The chain recombines TRBV4-1 with TRBJ1-6, with D perhaps TRBD1 (5 bases). V shed 1 base and J shed 1 base, with 8 bases lying between them. This CDR3 is 16 amino acids long. Germline CDR1 MGHRA, CDR2 YSYEKL. The CDR3 reads CASSQGQRSYNSPLHF. Here the CDR3 DNA reads TGCGCCAGCAGCCAAGGACAGCGTTCCTATAATTCACCCCTCCACTTT.

The chain couples TRBV18 to TRBJ2-7; D is unresolved. Germline V lookup: CDR1 KGHSH, CDR2 LQKENI. With 2 bases removed from V and 0 bases from J, the gap between germline ends came to 14 bases. CDR3 size: 16 residues. CDR3 region: CASSPKQRSSSYEQYF. In DNA, the CDR3 is TGTGCCAGCTCACCAAAACAGAGGTCTAGCTCCTACGAGCAGTACTTC.

A few counts support this clone. The CDR3 loop is CASSGQGDYEQYF. For the CDR3, the DNA is TGTGCCAGCAGCGGACAGGGTGACTACGAGCAGTACTTC. The rearrangement links TRBV2 to TRBJ2-7; 8 nucleotides align to TRBD1. Germline V gene lookup returns CDR1 SNHLY and CDR2 FYNNEI. Trimming cost V 6 bases and J 3 bases; bases outside gene matches: 4. The CDR3 loop spans 13 amino acids.

The chain employs TRBV7-3 and TRBJ2-1; possibly TRBD2 for D (5 bases). Germline V gives CDR1 SGHTA, CDR2 FQGTGA. Trimming removed 0 bases at V and 8 bases at J, with 8 bases between. The CDR3 runs to 13 residues. The chain's CDR3 is CASSLTYGDEQFF. CDR3 DNA sequence: TGTGCCAGCAGCTTAACGTACGGGGATGAGCAGTTCTTC.

The gene calls are TRBV9 and TRBJ2-3; D is uncertain. The length of the CDR3 is 13 residues. The V gene's germline CDR1 is SGDLS and CDR2 YYNGEE. Trimming removed 2 bases at V and 5 bases at J, with 9 bases between. CDR3 loop: CASSVDGLDTQYF. CDR3 DNA sequence: TGTGCCAGCAGCGTCGACGGTTTAGATACGCAGTATTTT.

The V gene is TRBV5-1, the J gene TRBJ2-5, with D perhaps being TRBD1 or TRBD2 (6 bases each). CDR1 and CDR2 (germline): SGHRS, YFSETQ. V shed 5 bases and J shed 3 bases, with 14 bases lying between them. The CDR3 extends over 14 amino acids. Written as DNA, the CDR3 is TGCGCCAGCAGGGGGGGCTCTTGGGAAGAGACCCAGTACTTC. Protein sequence: CASRGGSWEETQYF. The variable domain in full, completed from reference TRBV5-1 and TRBJ2-5, reads KAGVTQTPRYLIKTRGQQVTLSCSPISGHRSVSWYQQTPGQGLQFLFEYFSETQRNKGNFPGRFSGRQFSNSRSEMNVSTLELGDSALYLCASRGGSWEETQYFGPGTRLLVL.

The rearrangement uses TRBV28 and TRBJ2-7; TRBD2 matches 10 bases. The germline V gene encodes CDR1 MDHEN and CDR2 SYDVKM. The CDR3 consists of 22 residues. V lost 3 bases and J lost 4; bases outside the gene matches: 27. CDR3 protein: CASSFKDRVRAGGPPRSYEQYF. As DNA, the CDR3 is TGTGCCAGCAGTTTTAAGGACAGGGTGAGAGCGGGAGGGCCGCCCCGGAGTTACGAGCAGTACTTC.

V is TRBV7-9 and J is TRBJ2-1, with D possibly matching TRBD2 (6 bases). The CDR3 contains 15 residues. V lost 1 base and J lost 6, with 13 bases in between. Germline CDR1 reads SEHNR; CDR2 reads FQNEAQ (reference sequence). The CDR3 region is CASSLGITSSNEQFF. The CDR3 coding sequence is TGTGCCAGCAGCTTAGGTATCACTAGCAGCAATGAGCAGTTCTTC.

The chain carries TRBV11-2 and TRBJ2-3; maybe TRBD1 (5 bases). The germline gives CDR1 SGHAT, CDR2 FQNNGV. The CDR3 consists of 14 residues. V lost 4 bases and J 10 bases, leaving 18 bases between the germline ends. The CDR3 region is CASSSQALRSSQYF. CDR3 bases: TGTGCCAGCAGCTCACAGGCTCTACGAAGTTCGCAGTATTTT.

The rearrangement joins TRBV4-2 to TRBJ2-7, with 14 bases that match TRBD2. J gave up 5 bases and V 4 bases, and 4 bases lay outside the gene matches. Per germline, CDR1 LGHNA and CDR2 YNFKEQ. The CDR3 spans 15 residues. The CDR3 spells CASSLRTSGRNEQYF. In nucleotides, the CDR3 is TGTGCCAGCAGCCTACGGACTAGCGGGAGGAACGAGCAGTACTTC.

The V gene is TRBV7-8, the J gene TRBJ1-4, with TRBD1 identical over 8 bases. The germline V gene encodes CDR1 SGHVS and CDR2 FQNEAQ. This CDR3 has 16 residues. V lost 7 bases and J lost 2; bases outside the gene matches: 9. CDR3 in DNA: TGTGCCAGCACCGCCGGACAGGGATTGACTAATGAAAAACTGTTTTTT. Residues: CASTAGQGLTNEKLFF.

The V and J genes are TRBV9 and TRBJ2-2; 7 bases match TRBD1. V dropped 4 bases and J dropped 4; count of bases not matched to a gene: 10. Germline V gene lookup returns CDR1 SGDLS and CDR2 YYNGEE. The CDR3 covers 16 residues. CDR3 in amino acids: CASSPEGGAFTGELFF. In DNA form, the CDR3 reads TGTGCCAGCAGCCCCGAAGGGGGCGCGTTCACCGGGGAGCTGTTTTTT.